The 5 T cell receptor beta chains in this list originate from one sample, sequenced in a study of siplizumab effects on memory and regulatory T cells. This table comes from immunoSEQ multiplex PCR, and its TCRdb copy is limited to in-frame clones, with some not included. The sample holds 99,000 or so clones; about 93% are singletons and the top ten take around 0.32%. Input material: CD4+ T cells sorted from blood. Every receptor here comes from a human donor in good health.

V is TRBV11-2 and J is TRBJ2-7; unclear D gene. Trimming took 2 bases from V and 6 from J, leaving 17 bases between them. Germline lookup yields CDR1 SGHAT and CDR2 FQNNGV. The CDR3 spans 15 residues. This CDR3 reads CASSLSQALSGEQYF. The DNA of the CDR3 is TGTGCCAGCAGCTTATCTCAGGCTCTATCCGGCGAGCAGTACTTC.

The CDR3 sequence: CASSLVPGGAYGYTF. The CDR3 DNA reads as TGTGCCAGCAGCTTGGTACCGGGGGGCGCTTATGGCTACACCTTC. V is TRBV5-5 and J is TRBJ1-2, with D perhaps TRBD1 (6 bases). The germline CDR1 and CDR2 sequences are SGHKS and YYEKEE (reference sequence). The V gene lost 0 bases and the J gene lost 5 bases, with 14 bases spanning the gap. This CDR3 has 15 residues.

V usage is TRBV5-4 and J usage is TRBJ2-7; 8 bases match TRBD1. The CDR3 runs 15 residues. The germline gives CDR1 SGHNT, CDR2 YYREEE (reference sequence). The junction had 2 bases not matched to a gene; V was cut back by 0 bases and J by 0 bases. The CDR3 loop reads CASSLDRGTSYEQYF. As DNA, the CDR3 is TGTGCCAGCAGCTTGGACAGGGGGACCTCCTACGAGCAGTACTTC.

This sequence joins TRBV19 and TRBJ2-1, with 7 bases that match TRBD1. The trim removed 7 bases at V and 6 bases at J, leaving 6 bases unmatched. The germline V gene encodes CDR1 LNHDA and CDR2 SQIVND (reference sequence). The CDR3 consists of 13 residues. The DNA for the CDR3 is TGTGCCAGTATGACGACAGGGTTCAATGAGCAGTTCTTC. Protein sequence: CASMTTGFNEQFF.

The chain uses TRBV29-1 and TRBJ1-3; the D gene is possibly TRBD1 (6 bases). The CDR3 totals 14 residues. V was clipped by 8 bases and J by 0 bases, with 14 bases between them. CDR1 and CDR2 (germline): SQVTM, ANQGSEA. The CDR3 sequence is CSPWTDASGNTIYF. The DNA of the CDR3 is TGCAGCCCTTGGACAGATGCCTCTGGAAACACCATATATTTT.